Given below is one T cell receptor (beta chain) in context. As yet, its antigen is unknown. Overall study results and limits: The TCR gene usage of tumor memory CD4+ T cells clustered together with blood and lymph node memory CD4+ cells and with lymph node naive CD4+ cells.

Constant-region reverse primers amplified full-length variable regions, followed by semi-nested Nested Universal Primer A PCR. In TCRdb, the 5' RACE reads were re-called with MiXCR into one record per CDR3 protein. Of about 7,200 distinct CDR3 sequences listed, 35% to 45% were seen once; the top ten hold 4.4%. CD4+CD45RO+CD25- cells were isolated as memory CD4+ T cells. V was pared by 4 bases and J by 9 bases, with 7 bases of the junction left unmatched. This CDR3 region has 14 residues. Germline V gives CDR1 MGHDK, CDR2 SYGVNS. The chain joins TRBV25-1 to TRBJ2-5, with 11 bases that match TRBD2. This TCR was sampled from a female donor with breast cancer. Sequencing was performed on memory CD4+ T cells sorted from blood. Subset specified: memory CD4+ T cells, CD4+CD45RO+CD25-. The CDR3 coding sequence is TGTGCCAGCAGTGGCCTAGCGGGAGGCCTGGCCCAGTACTTC. It yields the protein CASSGLAGGLAQYF.